The 27 T cell receptor beta chains listed next were all sequenced from one sample in a study of T-cell memory formation after mild COVID-19. TCRdb called the 5' RACE reads again in MiXCR, with one record for every CDR3 protein. The sample lists over 300,000 distinct CDR3 sequences, approximately 22% occurring once. The source material was PBMCs or a T cell subset sorted from them (not recorded which). Every receptor here comes from a man aged 18 to 30 who had mild COVID-19 (a few samples of this study predate the infection). Cell type and time point are not known.

V and J are TRBV6-1 and TRBJ1-2; 7 bases fit TRBD1. Unmatched junction bases numbered 9, after V lost 0 bases and J lost 5 bases. This CDR3 spans 16 amino acids. Germline CDR1 is MNHNS and CDR2 is SASEGT. The CDR3 sequence is CASSEAMTGTFYGYTF. The CDR3 DNA follows: TGTGCCAGCAGTGAAGCCATGACAGGGACCTTTTATGGCTACACCTTC.

The chain links TRBV5-1 to TRBJ2-7, with D perhaps assigned TRBD1 or TRBD2 (5 bases each). CDR3 length: 13 residues. The germline gives CDR1 SGHRS, CDR2 YFSETQ. V was shortened by 0 bases and J by 7 bases, with 11 bases between the two germline ends. Written as DNA, the CDR3 is TGCGCCAGCAGCTTGGGGGGGTATGGAGAGCAGTACGTC. Translated: CASSLGGYGEQYV.

This clonotype turned up a few times. The V gene is TRBV6-2 or TRBV6-3, the J gene TRBJ2-1; D remains ambiguous. The CDR3 loop spans 18 amino acids. Trimming cost V 0 bases and J 0 bases, with 15 bases left between them. CDR1 is MNHEY, CDR2 SVGEGT, per germline. Here the CDR3 DNA reads TGTGCCAGCAGTTACTCGGTCGGCAGATTAAGCTCCTACAATGAGCAGTTCTTC. Translating gives CASSYSVGRLSSYNEQFF.

V is TRBV6-2 or TRBV6-3 and J is TRBJ2-2; 7 bases line up with TRBD2. CDR3 length: 14 amino acids. Germline V gene lookup returns CDR1 MNHEY and CDR2 SVGEGT. The trim removed 2 bases at V and 6 bases at J, leaving 3 bases unmatched. CDR3 bases: TGTGCCAGCAGTTACGGCCTAGCGGCCGGGGAGCTGTTTTTT. Amino acid sequence: CASSYGLAAGELFF.

The chain combines TRBV20-1 with TRBJ1-2; D remains ambiguous. CDR3 size: 11 residues. Germline CDR1 DFQATT, CDR2 SNEGSKA (reference sequence). V was clipped by 0 bases and J by 6 bases, with 5 bases between them. The CDR3: CSARDGDGYTF. The CDR3 coding sequence is TGCAGTGCTAGAGATGGGGATGGCTACACCTTC.

The genes are TRBV7-6 and TRBJ1-5, with 8 bases fitting TRBD1. This CDR3 contains 14 residues. The germline V gene encodes CDR1 SGHVS and CDR2 FNYEAQ. The V gene end was trimmed by 5 bases and the J gene end by 5 bases; junction bases not matched to a gene: 5. The CDR3 region has the DNA TGTGCCAGCAGCCCATGGACAGGGTATCAGCCCCAGCATTTT. Its translation is CASSPWTGYQPQHF.

The V and J genes are TRBV5-1 and TRBJ2-2; TRBD2 might be the D (5 bases). The V and J ends lost 1 base and 3 bases respectively, with 16 bases between them. In germline, CDR1 is SGHRS, CDR2 YFSETQ. The CDR3 loop spans 17 amino acids. The CDR3 spells CASSLTRPGVDTGELFF. The CDR3 DNA reads as TGCGCCAGCAGCTTGACGCGGCCCGGGGTCGACACCGGGGAGCTGTTTTTT.

Worth noting for this clonotype: It may be a read error: a sequence one base away is much more abundant. This chain joins TRBV6-5 and TRBJ1-1; D possibly corresponds to TRBD1 (6 bases). This CDR3 is built from 13 residues. Germline loops: CDR1 MNHEY, CDR2 SVGAGI. With 2 bases removed from V and 3 bases from J, the gap between germline ends came to 7 bases. The DNA of the CDR3 is TGTGCCAGCAGTTACCCAGGGGACACTGAAGCTTTCTTT. It translates to CASSYPGDTEAFF.

A few counts support this clonotype. The chain links TRBV15 to TRBJ2-1, with 11 bases aligning to TRBD1. In germline, CDR1 is LNHNV, CDR2 YYDKDF (reference sequence). Losses at the gene ends were 6 bases for V and 7 bases for J; bases not matched to a gene: 5. The CDR3 is 14 residues long. DNA for the CDR3: TGTGCCACCAGGGCCGGGACAGGGGGTAATGAGCAGTTCTTC. It yields the protein CATRAGTGGNEQFF.

This clonotype turned up a few times. This chain uses TRBV6-6 with TRBJ2-7, with D maybe TRBD2 (6 bases). Per the germline V gene, CDR1 is MNHNY and CDR2 is SVGAGI (reference sequence). V lost 2 bases and J 6 bases, leaving 11 bases between the germline ends. The CDR3 consists of 13 residues. CDR3 coding DNA: TGTGCCAGCAGTTACGCCCTGGGGGGCGAGCAGTACTTC. Protein: CASSYALGGEQYF.

The chain combines TRBV6-8 with TRBJ2-7; TRBD2 is a possible D gene (6 bases). Trimming took off 0 bases at V and 3 bases at J, with 15 bases between the two ends. Germline assignment: CDR1 MNHGY and CDR2 SAAAGT. This CDR3 contains 16 residues. CDR3 amino acids: CASSYSLVRRDYEQYV. CDR3 nucleotides: TGTGCCAGCAGTTACTCGTTGGTAAGGCGGGACTACGAGCAGTACGTC.

In this sample, this clonotype turned up a few times. This chain uses TRBV12-3 or TRBV12-4 with TRBJ2-7, with D maybe TRBD2 (6 bases). The V and J ends lost 6 bases and 2 bases respectively, with 20 bases between them. The CDR3 covers 16 residues. The chain's CDR3 is CASSRTPGLSAYEQYF. CDR3 coding DNA: TGTGCCAGCAGCCGTACCCCGGGACTTTCGGCCTACGAGCAGTACTTC.

This clonotype occurred a few times. One end of the junction does not line up with germline, which may come from a read error. The chain carries TRBV5-6 and TRBJ2-4; D may match TRBD1 or TRBD2 (6 bases each). The length of the CDR3 is 12 residues. Germline V CDR1 and CDR2: SGHDT, YYEEEE. The CDR3: CASSLGQGRLNF. The CDR3 coding sequence is TGTGCCAGCAGCTTGGGGCAGGGGAGGTTGAACTTC.

Remarks on this clonotype: This clone may be a read error of a much larger clone one base away. This rearrangement joins TRBV7-3 to TRBJ2-1; a weak D match, TRBD1 (6 bases). CDR1 SGHTA and CDR2 FQGTGA come from the germline V gene. The CDR3 totals 12 residues. Trimming pared 5 bases from V and 7 bases from J, leaving 9 bases between. Here the CDR3 DNA reads TGTGCCAGCAGCATAAGGGGGAATGAGCAGTTCTTC. Protein product: CASSIRGNEQFF.

The chain joins TRBV29-1 to TRBJ1-5; no firm D call. The length of the CDR3 is 14 residues. CDR1 and CDR2 (germline): SQVTM, ANQGSEA. The V end was cut by 3 bases, the J end by 0 bases, with 9 bases between. The CDR3 sequence is CSVERQSSNQPQHF. CDR3 DNA sequence: TGCAGCGTTGAGCGCCAGAGTAGCAATCAGCCCCAGCATTTT.

This clonotype appeared a few times. V is TRBV18 and J is TRBJ1-3; D is unclear. The CDR3 loop spans 13 amino acids. The germline V gene encodes CDR1 KGHSH and CDR2 LQKENI. The V end lost 8 bases, the J end lost 4 bases, and 12 bases lay between the germline ends. In DNA, the CDR3 is TGTGCCAGCGGAACGACGGAGGGAAACACCATATATTTT. This codes for CASGTTEGNTIYF.

V usage is TRBV29-1 and J usage is TRBJ1-2, with no clear D. The CDR3 contains 12 residues. Germline V gene lookup returns CDR1 SQVTM and CDR2 ANQGSEA. The V gene lost 7 bases and the J gene lost 4 bases, with 13 bases spanning the gap. The CDR3 loop reads CSAGRDSYGYTF. The CDR3 nucleotides read TGCAGCGCTGGGCGGGATTCCTATGGCTACACCTTC. Variable domain in full (rest from reference TRBV29-1 and TRBJ1-2): SAVISQKPSRDICQRGTSLTIQCQVDSQVTMMFWYRQQPGQSLTLIATANQGSEATYESGFVIDKFPISRPNLTFSTLTVSNMSPEDSSIYLCSAGRDSYGYTFGSGTRLTVV.

The V and J genes are TRBV7-9 and TRBJ2-7; TRBD2 matches 11 bases. CDR3 length: 14 amino acids. Germline CDR1 and CDR2: SEHNR and FQNEAQ (reference sequence). Germline trimming cut 6 bases from V and 3 bases from J; bases unmatched to any gene: 4. The CDR3 nucleotides are TGTGCCAGCAGTCCGGGACTAGCGGACTACGAGCAGTACTTC. Translating gives CASSPGLADYEQYF.

The chain recombines TRBV7-2 with TRBJ2-3; D is unclear. Germline CDR1 and CDR2: SGHTA and FQGNSA. Trimming removed 2 bases from V and 1 base from J, with 10 bases in between. This CDR3 spans 15 amino acids. CDR3 DNA: TGTGCCAGCAGCTTAAGTCCGTTCGGCACAGATACGCAGTATTTT. This sequence encodes CASSLSPFGTDTQYF.

This clonotype was seen a few times. The chain couples TRBV7-9 to TRBJ1-4; D is undetermined. The CDR3 runs 14 residues. The V end lost 0 bases, the J end lost 3 bases, and 5 bases lay between the germline ends. Germline V gives CDR1 SEHNR, CDR2 FQNEAQ (reference sequence). Written as DNA, the CDR3 is TGTGCCAGCAGCTTAGCGCTCTCTAATGAAAAACTGTTTTTT. Protein sequence: CASSLALSNEKLFF. Complete variable domain (other parts from reference TRBV7-9 and TRBJ1-4): DTGVSQNPRHKITKRGQNVTFRCDPISEHNRLYWYRQTLGQGPEFLTYFQNEAQLEKSRLLSDRFSAERPKGSFSTLEIQRTEQGDSAMYLCASSLALSNEKLFFGSGTQLSVL.

The sample holds a few counts of this clonotype. This chain connects TRBV21-1 to TRBJ2-7. TRBV21-1 is a pseudogene segment. This CDR3 comprises 12 residues. The CDR3 DNA is TGTGCCAGCAGCAAATATCTTATCGAGCAGTACTTC. Protein: CASSKYLIEQYF.

This sequence joins TRBV9 and TRBJ2-5, with TRBD1 matching over 8 bases. Germline CDR1 is SGDLS and CDR2 is YYNGEE. There are 15 residues in the CDR3. J gave up 1 base and V 0 bases, and 2 bases lay outside the gene matches. The CDR3 reads CASSVEGTGQETQYF. The CDR3 DNA follows: TGTGCCAGCAGCGTAGAGGGGACAGGCCAAGAGACCCAGTACTTC.

This clonotype was observed a few times. The chain links TRBV19 to TRBJ1-2, with D perhaps TRBD1 (5 bases). V was shortened by 7 bases and J by 0 bases, with 15 bases between the two germline ends. This CDR3 is built from 15 residues. Germline assignment: CDR1 LNHDA and CDR2 SQIVND (reference sequence). CDR3 residues: CASTPTDPANYGYTF. CDR3 nucleotides: TGTGCCAGTACTCCGACAGACCCCGCTAACTATGGCTACACCTTC.

This clonotype was detected many times. One end of the junction varies from germline; a read error may be responsible. V usage is TRBV7-2 and J usage is TRBJ2-5, with no clear D. The CDR3 consists of 12 residues. The germline V gene has CDR1 SGHTA and CDR2 FQGNSA. CDR3 in amino acids: CASSLGPETQYF. CDR3 sequence (DNA): TGCGCCAGCAGCTTGGGTCCTGAGACCCAGTACTTC.

V usage is TRBV6-2 or TRBV6-3 and J usage is TRBJ2-7; possible D gene TRBD2, 5 bases. V dropped 10 bases and J dropped 7 bases, with 20 bases sitting between them. Germline CDR1 MNHEY, CDR2 SVGEGT. The CDR3 spans 13 residues. CDR3 protein: CAIRSDSHGEQYV. The CDR3 nucleotides read TGTGCCATCCGATCGGACTCCCACGGGGAGCAGTACGTC.

This chain connects TRBV3-1 to TRBJ2-1, with 8 bases identical to TRBD1. Unmatched junction bases numbered 8, after V lost 4 bases and J lost 6 bases. Germline-derived CDR1 and CDR2 are LGHDT and YNNKEL (reference sequence). This CDR3 region has 15 residues. The DNA of the CDR3 is TGTGCCAGCAGCCCGGACAGGGTAATTCTCAATGAGCAGTTCTTC. Amino acids: CASSPDRVILNEQFF.

The chain combines TRBV10-2 with TRBJ1-2, with D hard to call. V lost 5 bases, J lost 5 bases, and 15 bases lay in between. The CDR3 contains 14 residues. The germline CDR1 and CDR2 sequences are WSHSY and SAAADI. The CDR3 DNA sequence: TGCGCCAGCAGTCCCGTGGGTCTCACGTATGGCTACACCTTC. Translating gives CASSPVGLTYGYTF.